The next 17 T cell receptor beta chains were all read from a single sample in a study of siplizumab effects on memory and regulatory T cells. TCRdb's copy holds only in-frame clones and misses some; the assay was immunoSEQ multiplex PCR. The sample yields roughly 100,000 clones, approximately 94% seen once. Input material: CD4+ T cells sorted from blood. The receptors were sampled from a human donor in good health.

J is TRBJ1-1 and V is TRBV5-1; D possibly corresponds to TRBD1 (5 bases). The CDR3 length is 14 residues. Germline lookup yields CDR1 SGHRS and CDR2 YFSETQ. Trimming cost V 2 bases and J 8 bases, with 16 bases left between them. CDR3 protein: CASSFRDRRVEAFF. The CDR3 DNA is TGCGCCAGCAGCTTTAGGGACCGCAGAGTCGAAGCTTTCTTT.

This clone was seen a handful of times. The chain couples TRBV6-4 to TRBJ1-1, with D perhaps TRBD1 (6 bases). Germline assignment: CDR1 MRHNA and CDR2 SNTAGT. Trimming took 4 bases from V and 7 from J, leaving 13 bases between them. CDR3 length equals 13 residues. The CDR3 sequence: CASSVDQGLEAFF. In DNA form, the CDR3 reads TGTGCCAGCAGTGTTGATCAGGGGCTTGAAGCTTTCTTT.

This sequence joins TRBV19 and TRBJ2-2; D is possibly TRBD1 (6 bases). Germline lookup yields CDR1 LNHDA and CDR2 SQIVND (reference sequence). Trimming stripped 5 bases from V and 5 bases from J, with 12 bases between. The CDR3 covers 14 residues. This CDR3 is CASSVTGSTGELFF. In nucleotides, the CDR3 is TGTGCCAGTAGTGTCACAGGGTCGACCGGGGAGCTGTTTTTT.

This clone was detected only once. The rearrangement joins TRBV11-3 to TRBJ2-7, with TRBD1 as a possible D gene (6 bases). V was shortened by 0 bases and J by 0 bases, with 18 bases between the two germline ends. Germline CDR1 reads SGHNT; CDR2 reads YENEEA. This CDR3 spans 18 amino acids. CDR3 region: CASSLEMWGTKRSYEQYF. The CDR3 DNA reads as TGTGCCAGCAGCTTAGAGATGTGGGGGACAAAGCGCTCCTACGAGCAGTACTTC.

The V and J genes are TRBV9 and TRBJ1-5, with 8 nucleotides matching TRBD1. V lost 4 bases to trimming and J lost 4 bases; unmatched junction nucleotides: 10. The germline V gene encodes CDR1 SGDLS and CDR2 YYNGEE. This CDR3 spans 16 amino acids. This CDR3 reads CASSPTSDRGNQPQHF. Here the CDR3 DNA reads TGTGCCAGCAGCCCCACTTCCGACAGGGGAAATCAGCCCCAGCATTTT.

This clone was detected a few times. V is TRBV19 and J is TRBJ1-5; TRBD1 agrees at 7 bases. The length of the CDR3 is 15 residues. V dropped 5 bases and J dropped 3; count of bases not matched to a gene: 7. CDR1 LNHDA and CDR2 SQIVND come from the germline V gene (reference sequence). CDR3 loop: CASSLPGTDNQPQHF. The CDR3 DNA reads TGTGCCAGTAGTCTACCAGGGACAGACAATCAGCCCCAGCATTTT.

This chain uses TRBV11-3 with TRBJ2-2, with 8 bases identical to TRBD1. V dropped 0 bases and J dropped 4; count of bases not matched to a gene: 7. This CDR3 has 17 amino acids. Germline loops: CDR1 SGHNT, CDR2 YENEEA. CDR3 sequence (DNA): TGTGCCAGCAGCTTAGAAACAGGGGGTGGGGGCACCGGGGAGCTGTTTTTT. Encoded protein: CASSLETGGGGTGELFF. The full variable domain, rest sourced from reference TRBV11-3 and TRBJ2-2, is EAGVVQSPRYKIIEKKQPVAFWCNPISGHNTLYWYLQNLGQGPELLIRYENEEAVDDSQLPKDRFSAERLKGVDSTLKIQPAELGDSAVYLCASSLETGGGGTGELFFGEGSRLTVL.

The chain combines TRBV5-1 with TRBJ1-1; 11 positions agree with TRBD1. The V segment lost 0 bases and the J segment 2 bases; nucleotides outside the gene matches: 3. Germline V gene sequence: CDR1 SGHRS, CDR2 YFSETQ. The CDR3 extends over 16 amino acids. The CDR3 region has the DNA TGCGCCAGCAGCTTGGGTGGGACAGGGGGTAACACTGAAGCTTTCTTT. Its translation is CASSLGGTGGNTEAFF.

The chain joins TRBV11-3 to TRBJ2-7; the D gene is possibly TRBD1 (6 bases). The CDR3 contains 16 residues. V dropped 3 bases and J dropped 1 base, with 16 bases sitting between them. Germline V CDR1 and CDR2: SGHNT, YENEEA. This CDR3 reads CASSFRAGAFSYEQYF. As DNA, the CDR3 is TGTGCCAGCAGCTTCCGGGCAGGGGCCTTTTCCTACGAGCAGTACTTC.

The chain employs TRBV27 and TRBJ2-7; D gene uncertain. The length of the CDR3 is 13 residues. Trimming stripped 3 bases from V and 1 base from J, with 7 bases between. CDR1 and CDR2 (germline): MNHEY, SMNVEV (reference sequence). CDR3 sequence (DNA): TGTGCCAGCAGTTTCGACGGGTCCTACGAGCAGTACTTC. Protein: CASSFDGSYEQYF.

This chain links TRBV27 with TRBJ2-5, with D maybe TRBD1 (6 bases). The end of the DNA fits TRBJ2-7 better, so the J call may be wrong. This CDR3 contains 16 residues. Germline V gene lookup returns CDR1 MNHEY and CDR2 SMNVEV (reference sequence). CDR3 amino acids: CASSFPPRQANYEQYF. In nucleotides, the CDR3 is TGTGCCAGCAGTTTCCCACCCAGACAGGCGAATTACGAGCAGTACTTC.

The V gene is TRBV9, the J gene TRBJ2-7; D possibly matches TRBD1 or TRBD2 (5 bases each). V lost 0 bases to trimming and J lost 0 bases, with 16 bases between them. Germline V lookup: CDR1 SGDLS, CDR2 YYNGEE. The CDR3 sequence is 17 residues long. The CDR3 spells CASSVGGRQGNSYEQYF. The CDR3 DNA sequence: TGTGCCAGCAGCGTAGGAGGGCGGCAGGGCAACTCCTACGAGCAGTACTTC.

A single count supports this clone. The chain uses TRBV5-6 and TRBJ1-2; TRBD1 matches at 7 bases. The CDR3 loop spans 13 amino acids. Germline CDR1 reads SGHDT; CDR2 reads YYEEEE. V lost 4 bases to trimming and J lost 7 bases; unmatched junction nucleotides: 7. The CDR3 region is CASSPRTGSGYTF. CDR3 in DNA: TGTGCCAGCAGCCCGAGGACAGGCTCTGGCTACACCTTC.

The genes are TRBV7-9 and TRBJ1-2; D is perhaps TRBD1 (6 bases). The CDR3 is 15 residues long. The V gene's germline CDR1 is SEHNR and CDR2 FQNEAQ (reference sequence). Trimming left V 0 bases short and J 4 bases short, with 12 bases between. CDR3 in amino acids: CASSLAHPGAYGYTF. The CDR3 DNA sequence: TGTGCCAGCAGCTTAGCGCATCCAGGGGCCTATGGCTACACCTTC.

Here the CDR3 reads CATSRDITDTEAFF. Here the CDR3 DNA reads TGTGCCACCAGCAGAGATATAACTGACACTGAAGCTTTCTTT. The V and J genes are TRBV15 and TRBJ1-1, with D unclear. Germline assignment: CDR1 LNHNV and CDR2 YYDKDF (reference sequence). The CDR3 has 14 amino acids. Trimming took 0 bases from V and 3 from J, leaving 8 bases between them.

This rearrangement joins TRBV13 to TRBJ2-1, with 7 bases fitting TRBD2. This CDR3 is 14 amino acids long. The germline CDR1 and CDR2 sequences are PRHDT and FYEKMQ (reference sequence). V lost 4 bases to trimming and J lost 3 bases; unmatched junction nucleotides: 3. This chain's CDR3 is CASSSRTSYNEQFF. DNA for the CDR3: TGTGCCAGCAGCTCCAGGACTAGCTACAATGAGCAGTTCTTC.

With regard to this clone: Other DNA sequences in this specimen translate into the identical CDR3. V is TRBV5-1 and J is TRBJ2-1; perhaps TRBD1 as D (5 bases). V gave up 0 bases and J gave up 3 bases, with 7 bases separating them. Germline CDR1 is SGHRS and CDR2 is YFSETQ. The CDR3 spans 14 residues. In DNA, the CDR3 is TGCGCCAGCAGCTTGGCCGACAGCTACAATGAGCAGTTCTTC. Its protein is CASSLADSYNEQFF.